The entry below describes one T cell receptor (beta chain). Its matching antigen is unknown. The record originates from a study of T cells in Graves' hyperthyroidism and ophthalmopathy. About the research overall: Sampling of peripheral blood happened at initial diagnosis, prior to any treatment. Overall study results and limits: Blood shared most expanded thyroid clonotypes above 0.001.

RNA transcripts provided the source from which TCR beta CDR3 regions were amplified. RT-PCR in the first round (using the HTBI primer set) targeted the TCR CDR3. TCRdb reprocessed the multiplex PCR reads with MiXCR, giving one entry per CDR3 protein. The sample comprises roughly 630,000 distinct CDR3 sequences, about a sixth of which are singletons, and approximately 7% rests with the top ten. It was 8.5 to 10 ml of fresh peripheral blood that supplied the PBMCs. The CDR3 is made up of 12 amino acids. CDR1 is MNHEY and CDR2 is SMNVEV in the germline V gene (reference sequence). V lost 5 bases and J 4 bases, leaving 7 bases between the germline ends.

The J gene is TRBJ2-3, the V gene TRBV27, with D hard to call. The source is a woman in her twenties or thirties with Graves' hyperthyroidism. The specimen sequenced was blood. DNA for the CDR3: TGTGCCAGCAGTGACCCCTCAGATACGCAGTATTTT. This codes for CASSDPSDTQYF.